This entry concerns a single TCR beta chain. The source of the sample is a study of blood T cell repertoires in COVID-19. For the study at large: Material from acute and convalescent COVID-19 was sourced from the United States, Italy and Spain. PBMCs, B-cell-depleted T cells, or T cells were the source of the cDNA or gDNA that made up the material.

Authors' processing steps: Amplification from reference gene primers served as the basis for estimated nucleated cell counts. Profiling relied on immunoSEQ multiplex PCR, and the TCRdb table lists in-frame clones only, not all of them. V, J and clone size reflect that table, while D and trimming were determined from the DNA. The table shows about 120,000 clones, with roughly four fifths occurring only once. The sample was peripheral blood. The source of this sequence is a human donor in a cohort sampled during active COVID-19.

This CDR3 reads CASSIGGAGEQYF. The CDR3 bases are TGTGCCAGTAGTATCGGGGGAGCTGGGGAGCAGTACTTC. The chain is built from TRBV19 and TRBJ2-7; weak D call: TRBD2 (6 bases). V gave up 3 bases and J gave up 7 bases, with 13 bases separating them. CDR3 length: 13 residues. CDR1 LNHDA and CDR2 SQIVND come from the germline V gene (reference sequence).